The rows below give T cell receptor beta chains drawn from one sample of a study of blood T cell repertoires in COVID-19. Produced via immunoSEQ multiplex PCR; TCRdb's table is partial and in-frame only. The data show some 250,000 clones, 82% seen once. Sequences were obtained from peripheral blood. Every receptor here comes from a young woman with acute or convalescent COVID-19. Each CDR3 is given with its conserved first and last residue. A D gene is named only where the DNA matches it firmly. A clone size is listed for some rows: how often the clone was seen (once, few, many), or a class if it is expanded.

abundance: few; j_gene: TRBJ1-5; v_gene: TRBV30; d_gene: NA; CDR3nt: TGTGCCTGGAGTGGACAGGTCGCTCAGCCCCAGCATTTT; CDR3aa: CAWSGQVAQPQHF
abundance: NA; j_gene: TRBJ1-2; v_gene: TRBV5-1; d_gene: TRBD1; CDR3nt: TGCGCCAGCAGCGGGACAGGGGGCGTTAGCTATGGCTACACCTTC; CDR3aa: CASSGTGGVSYGYTF
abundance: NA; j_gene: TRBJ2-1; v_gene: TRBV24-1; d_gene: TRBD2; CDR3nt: TGTGCCACCAGTCGGACTAGCGGGTGGCAGGCCAATGAGCAGTTCTTC; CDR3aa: CATSRTSGWQANEQFF
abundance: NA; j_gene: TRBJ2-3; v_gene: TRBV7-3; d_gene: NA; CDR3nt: TGTGCCAGCAGCCAAAGGTCAGGGGACACAGATACGCAGTATTTT; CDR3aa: CASSQRSGDTDTQYF
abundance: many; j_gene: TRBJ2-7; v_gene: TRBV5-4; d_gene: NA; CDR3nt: TGTGCCAGCAGCCCCGGAGGAGGGCGGCAGTACTTC; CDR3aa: CASSPGGGRQYF
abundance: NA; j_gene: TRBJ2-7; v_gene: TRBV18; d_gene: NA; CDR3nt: TGTGCCAGCTCACCGGGACATTCCCTCTACGAGCAGTACTTC; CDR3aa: CASSPGHSLYEQYF
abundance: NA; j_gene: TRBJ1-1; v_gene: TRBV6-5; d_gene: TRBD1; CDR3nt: TGTGCCGGCAAACAAACTGGGACAGGGAACACTGAAGCTTTCTTT; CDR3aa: CAGKQTGTGNTEAFF
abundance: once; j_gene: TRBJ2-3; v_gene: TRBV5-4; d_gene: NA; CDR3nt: TGTGCCAGCAGCGGGGGGGATACGCAGTATTTT; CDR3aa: CASSGGDTQYF
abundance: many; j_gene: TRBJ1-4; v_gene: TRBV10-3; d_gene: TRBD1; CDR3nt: TGTGCCATCAGGGACAGGGAAGCAACTAATGAAAAACTGTTTTTT; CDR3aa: CAIRDREATNEKLFF
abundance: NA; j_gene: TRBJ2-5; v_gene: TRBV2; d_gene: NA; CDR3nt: TGTGCCACCCGGAGGGCAGTTAGGCAAGAGACCCAGTACTTC; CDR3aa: CATRRAVRQETQYF
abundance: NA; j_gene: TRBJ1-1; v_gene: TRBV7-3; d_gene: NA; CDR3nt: TGTGCCAGCAGCTTGGCCCGAACAGGGAACACTGAAGCTTTCTTT; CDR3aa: CASSLARTGNTEAFF
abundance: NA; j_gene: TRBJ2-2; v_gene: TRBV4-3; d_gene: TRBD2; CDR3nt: TGCGCCAGCAGCCAAGATCCCCAACTAGCGGCGAACACCGGGGAGCTGTTTTTT; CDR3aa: CASSQDPQLAANTGELFF
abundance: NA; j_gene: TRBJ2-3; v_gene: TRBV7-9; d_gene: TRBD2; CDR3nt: TGTGCCAGCAGCCCCGGGACTAGCGGGGCACCCCTTCTCACAGATACGCAGTATTTT; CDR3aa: CASSPGTSGAPLLTDTQYF
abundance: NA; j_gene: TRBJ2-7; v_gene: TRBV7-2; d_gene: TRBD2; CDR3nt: TGTGCCAGCAGCTTTACGGGAGGGGGGACCTACGAGCAGTACTTC; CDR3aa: CASSFTGGGTYEQYF
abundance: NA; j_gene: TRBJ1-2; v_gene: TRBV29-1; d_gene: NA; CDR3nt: TGCAGCGTTACGGGGCAGGGGAATGGTGGCTACACCTTC; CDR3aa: CSVTGQGNGGYTF
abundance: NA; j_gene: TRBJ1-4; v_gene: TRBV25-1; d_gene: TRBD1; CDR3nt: TGTGCCAGCAGAGGGGGACAGGGGGCGCGGGCTAATGAAAAACTGTTTTTT; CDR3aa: CASRGGQGARANEKLFF
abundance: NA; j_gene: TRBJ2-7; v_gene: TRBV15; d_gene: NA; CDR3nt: TGTGCCACCAGCAGAGATACAGGGAAGTCCTACGAGCAGTACTTC; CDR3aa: CATSRDTGKSYEQYF
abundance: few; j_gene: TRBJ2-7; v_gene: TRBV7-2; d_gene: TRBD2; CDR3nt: TGTGCCAGCAGCTCCGGGACTAGCGGGAGATGGAGTTCCTACGAGCAGTACTTC; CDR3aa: CASSSGTSGRWSSYEQYF
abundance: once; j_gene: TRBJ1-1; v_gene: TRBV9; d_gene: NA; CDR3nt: TGTGCCAGCAGCGTAGGCGGGGCCCCCGGGAACACTGAAGCTTTCTTT; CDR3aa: CASSVGGAPGNTEAFF
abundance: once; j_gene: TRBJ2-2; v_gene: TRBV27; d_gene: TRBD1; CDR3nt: TGTGCCAGCAGTCACATTATCCGGGACAGGGGGCTATCCGGGGAGCTGTTTTTT; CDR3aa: CASSHIIRDRGLSGELFF
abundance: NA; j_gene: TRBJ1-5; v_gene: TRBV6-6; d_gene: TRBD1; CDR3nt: TGTGCCAGCAGTTATTGGGACAGGGCTCAGCCCCAGCATTTT; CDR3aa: CASSYWDRAQPQHF
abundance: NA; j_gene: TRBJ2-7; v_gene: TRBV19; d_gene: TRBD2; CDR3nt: TGTGCCAGTAGTATATCCGCCTCTAGCGGGGATTCCTACGAGCAGTACTTC; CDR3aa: CASSISASSGDSYEQYF